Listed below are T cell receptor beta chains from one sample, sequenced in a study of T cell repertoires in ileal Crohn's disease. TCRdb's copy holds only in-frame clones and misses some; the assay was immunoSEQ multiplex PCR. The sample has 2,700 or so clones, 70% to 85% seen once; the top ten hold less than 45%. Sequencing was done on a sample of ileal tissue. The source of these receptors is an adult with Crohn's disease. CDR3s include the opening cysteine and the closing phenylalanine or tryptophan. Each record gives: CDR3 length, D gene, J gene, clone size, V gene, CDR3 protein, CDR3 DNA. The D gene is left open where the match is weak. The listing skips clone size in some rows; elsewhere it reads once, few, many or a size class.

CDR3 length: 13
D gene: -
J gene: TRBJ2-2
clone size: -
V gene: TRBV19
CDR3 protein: CASTGTTTGELFF
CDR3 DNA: TGTGCCAGTACTGGGACAACAACCGGGGAGCTGTTTTTT

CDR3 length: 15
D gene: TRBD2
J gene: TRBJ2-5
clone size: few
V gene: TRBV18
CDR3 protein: CASSPPSAGQETQYF
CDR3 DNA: TGTGCCAGCTCACCACCGTCAGCGGGGCAAGAGACCCAGTACTTC

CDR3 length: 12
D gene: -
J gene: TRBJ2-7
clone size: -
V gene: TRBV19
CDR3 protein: CASSPGGTEQYF
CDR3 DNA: TGTGCCAGTAGTCCCGGGGGAACCGAGCAGTACTTC

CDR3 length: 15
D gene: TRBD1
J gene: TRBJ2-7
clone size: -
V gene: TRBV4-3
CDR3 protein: CASSQEETGGYEQYF
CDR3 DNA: TGCGCCAGCAGCCAAGAGGAGACAGGGGGCTACGAGCAGTACTTC

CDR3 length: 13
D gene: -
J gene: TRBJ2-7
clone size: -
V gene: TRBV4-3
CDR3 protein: CASSQVLRAEQYF
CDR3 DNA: TGCGCCAGCAGCCAAGTCCTCAGGGCCGAGCAGTACTTC

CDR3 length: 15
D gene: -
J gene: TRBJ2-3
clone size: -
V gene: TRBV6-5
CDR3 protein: CASSDSGLTTDTQYF
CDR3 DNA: TGTGCCAGCAGTGACTCGGGCCTAACCACAGATACGCAGTATTTT

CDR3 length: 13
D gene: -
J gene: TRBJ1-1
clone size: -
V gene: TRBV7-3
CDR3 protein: CASSLKLDTEAFF
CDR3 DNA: TGTGCCAGCAGCTTAAAGCTGGACACTGAAGCTTTCTTT

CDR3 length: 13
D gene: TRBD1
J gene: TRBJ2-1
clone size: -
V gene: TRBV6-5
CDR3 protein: CASRQGQHNEQFF
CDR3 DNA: TGTGCCAGCAGACAGGGGCAGCACAATGAGCAGTTCTTC

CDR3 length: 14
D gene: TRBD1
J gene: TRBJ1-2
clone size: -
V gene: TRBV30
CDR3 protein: CAWDVWNTGAGYTF
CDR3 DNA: TGTGCCTGGGACGTGTGGAATACAGGGGCTGGCTACACCTTC

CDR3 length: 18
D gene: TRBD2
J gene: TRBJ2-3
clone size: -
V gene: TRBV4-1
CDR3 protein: CASSQDLETSGRTDTQYF
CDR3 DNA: TGCGCCAGCAGCCAAGATTTAGAAACTAGCGGACGCACAGATACGCAGTATTTT

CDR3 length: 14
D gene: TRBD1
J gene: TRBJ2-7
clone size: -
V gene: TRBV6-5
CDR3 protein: CASSRQGGSYEQYF
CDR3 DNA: TGTGCCAGCAGTCGACAGGGGGGATCCTACGAGCAGTACTTC

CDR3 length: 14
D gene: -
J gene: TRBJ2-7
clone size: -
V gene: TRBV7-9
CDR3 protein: CASSLSGNSYEQYF
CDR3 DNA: TGTGCCAGCAGCTTATCAGGGAATAGCTACGAGCAGTACTTC

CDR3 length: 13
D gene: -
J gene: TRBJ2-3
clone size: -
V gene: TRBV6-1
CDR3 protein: CASSVLEADTQYF
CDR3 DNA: TGTGCCAGCAGCGTCCTTGAGGCAGATACGCAGTATTTT

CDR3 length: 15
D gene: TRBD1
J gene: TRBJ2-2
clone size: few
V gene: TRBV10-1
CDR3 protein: CASAQGQVDTGELFF
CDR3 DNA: TGCGCCAGCGCCCAGGGACAGGTTGACACCGGGGAGCTGTTTTTT

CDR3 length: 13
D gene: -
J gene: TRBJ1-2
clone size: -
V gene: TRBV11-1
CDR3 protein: CASSLISQLGYTF
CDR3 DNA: TGTGCCAGCAGCTTAATATCACAGCTCGGCTACACCTTC

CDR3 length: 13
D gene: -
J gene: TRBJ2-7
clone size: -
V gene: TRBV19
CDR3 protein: CASSTDSWAEQYF
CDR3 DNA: TGTGCCAGTAGTACGGACAGCTGGGCCGAGCAGTACTTC

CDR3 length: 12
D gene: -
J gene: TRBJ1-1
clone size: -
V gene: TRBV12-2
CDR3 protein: CASRPQGTEAFF
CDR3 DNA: TGTGCAAGTCGCCCACAGGGGACTGAAGCTTTCTTT

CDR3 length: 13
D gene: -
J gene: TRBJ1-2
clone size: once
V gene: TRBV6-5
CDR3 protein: CASNKVGAQGYTF
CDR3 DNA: TGTGCCAGCAACAAGGTGGGGGCACAGGGCTACACCTTC

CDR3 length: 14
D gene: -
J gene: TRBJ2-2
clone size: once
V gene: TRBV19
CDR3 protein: CASTGTLNTGELFF
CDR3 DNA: TGTGCCAGTACCGGGACATTGAACACCGGGGAGCTGTTTTTT

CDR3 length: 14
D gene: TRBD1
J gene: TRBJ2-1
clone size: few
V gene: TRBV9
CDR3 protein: CASSGQGAVNEQFF
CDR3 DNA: TGTGCCAGCAGCGGACAGGGGGCGGTAAATGAGCAGTTCTTC

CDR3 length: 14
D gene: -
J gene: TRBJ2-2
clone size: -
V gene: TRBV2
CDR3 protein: CASRTQGGTGELFF
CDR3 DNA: TGTGCCAGCAGAACACAGGGGGGGACCGGGGAGCTGTTTTTT

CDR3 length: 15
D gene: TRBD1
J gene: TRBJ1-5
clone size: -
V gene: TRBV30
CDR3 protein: CAWSGGQASNQPQHF
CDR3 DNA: TGTGCCTGGAGTGGGGGACAGGCCAGCAATCAGCCCCAGCATTTT

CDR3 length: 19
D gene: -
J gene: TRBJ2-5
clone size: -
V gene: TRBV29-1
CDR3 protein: CSADPYTTGDWGTQETQYF
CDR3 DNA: TGCAGCGCGGACCCCTATACAACGGGAGACTGGGGGACCCAAGAGACCCAGTACTTC

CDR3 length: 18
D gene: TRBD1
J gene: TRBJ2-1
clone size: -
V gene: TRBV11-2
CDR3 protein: CASSLGILQGSSYNEQFF
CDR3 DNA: TGTGCCAGCAGCTTAGGGATCTTACAGGGGAGTTCCTACAATGAGCAGTTCTTC

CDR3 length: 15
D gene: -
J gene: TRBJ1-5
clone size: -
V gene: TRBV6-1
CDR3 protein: CASSEVGGSNQPQHF
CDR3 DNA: TGTGCCAGCAGTGAGGTCGGGGGAAGCAATCAGCCCCAGCATTTT

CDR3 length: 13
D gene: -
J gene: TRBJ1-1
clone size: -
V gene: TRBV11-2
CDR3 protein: CASRLQTGNEAFF
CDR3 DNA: TGTGCCAGCAGGCTCCAGACCGGGAATGAAGCTTTCTTT

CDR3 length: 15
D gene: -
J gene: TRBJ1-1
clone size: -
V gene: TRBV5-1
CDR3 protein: CASKGVTGRDTEAFF
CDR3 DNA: TGCGCCAGCAAAGGAGTGACAGGTCGGGACACTGAAGCTTTCTTT

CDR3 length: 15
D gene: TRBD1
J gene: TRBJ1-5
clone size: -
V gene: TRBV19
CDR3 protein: CASSWTGEGNQPQHF
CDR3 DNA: TGTGCCAGTAGCTGGACAGGGGAGGGGAATCAGCCCCAGCATTTT

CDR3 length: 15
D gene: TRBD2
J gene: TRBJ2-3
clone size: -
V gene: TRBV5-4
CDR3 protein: CASSERDYSTDTQYF
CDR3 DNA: TGTGCCAGCAGCGAGCGGGATTACAGCACAGATACGCAGTATTTT

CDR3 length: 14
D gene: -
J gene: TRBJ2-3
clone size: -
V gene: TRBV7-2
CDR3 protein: CASSLMTGWDTQYF
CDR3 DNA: TGTGCCAGCAGCTTAATGACAGGTTGGGATACGCAGTATTTT

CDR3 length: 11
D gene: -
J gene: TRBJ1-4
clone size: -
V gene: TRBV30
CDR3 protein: CAWSLNEKLFF
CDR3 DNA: TGTGCCTGGAGTCTAAATGAAAAACTGTTTTTT

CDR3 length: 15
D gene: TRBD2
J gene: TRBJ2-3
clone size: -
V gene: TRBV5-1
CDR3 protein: CASSFGGGPTDTQYF
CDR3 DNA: TGCGCCAGCAGCTTCGGCGGGGGGCCCACAGATACGCAGTATTTT

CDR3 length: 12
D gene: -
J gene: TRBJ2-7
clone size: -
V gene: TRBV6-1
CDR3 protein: CASSEAYGEQYF
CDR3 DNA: TGTGCCAGCAGTGAAGCTTACGGCGAGCAGTACTTC

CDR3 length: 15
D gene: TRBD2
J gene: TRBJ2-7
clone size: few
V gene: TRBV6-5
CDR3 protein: CASSSFSGLALEQYF
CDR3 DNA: TGTGCCAGCAGTTCTTTCTCGGGACTAGCGCTCGAGCAGTACTTC

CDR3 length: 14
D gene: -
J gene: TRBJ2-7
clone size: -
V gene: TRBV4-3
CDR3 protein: CASSPGRGSDEQYF
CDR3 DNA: TGCGCCAGCAGCCCGGGGAGGGGGTCAGACGAGCAGTACTTC

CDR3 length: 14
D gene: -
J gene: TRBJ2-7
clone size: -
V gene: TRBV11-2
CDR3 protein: CASSSDGATYEQYF
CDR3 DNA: TGTGCCAGCAGCTCAGATGGGGCCACCTACGAGCAGTACTTC

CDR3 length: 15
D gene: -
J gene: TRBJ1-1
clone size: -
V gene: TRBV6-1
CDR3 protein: CASSVMSTGNTEAFF
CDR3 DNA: TGTGCCAGCAGTGTTATGTCGACAGGGAACACTGAAGCTTTCTTT

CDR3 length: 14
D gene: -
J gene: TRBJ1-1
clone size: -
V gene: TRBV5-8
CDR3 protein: CASSLTPQNTEAFF
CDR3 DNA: TGTGCCAGCAGCTTGACACCGCAGAACACTGAAGCTTTCTTT

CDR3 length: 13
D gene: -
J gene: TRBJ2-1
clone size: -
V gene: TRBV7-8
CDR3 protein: CASSPRRYNEQFF
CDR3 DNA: TGTGCCAGCAGCCCCCGGCGGTACAATGAGCAGTTCTTC

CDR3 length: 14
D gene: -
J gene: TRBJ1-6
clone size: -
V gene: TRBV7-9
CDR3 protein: CASSRGGGNSPLHF
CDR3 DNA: TGTGCCAGCAGCCGTGGGGGGGGTAATTCACCCCTCCACTTT

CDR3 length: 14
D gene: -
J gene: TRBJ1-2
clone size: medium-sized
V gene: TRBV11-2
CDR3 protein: CASSSLQGNPSYTF
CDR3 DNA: TGTGCCAGCAGCTCTTTACAGGGAAACCCCAGCTACACCTTC

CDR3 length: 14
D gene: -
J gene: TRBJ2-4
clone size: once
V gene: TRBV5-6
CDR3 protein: CASSLAGAQNIQYF
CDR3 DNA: TGTGCCAGCAGCTTGGCAGGGGCTCAAAACATTCAGTACTTC

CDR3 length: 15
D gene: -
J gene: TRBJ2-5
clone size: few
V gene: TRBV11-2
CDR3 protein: CASSPGASRWETQYF
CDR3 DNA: TGTGCCAGCAGCCCGGGCGCTAGCCGTTGGGAGACCCAGTACTTC

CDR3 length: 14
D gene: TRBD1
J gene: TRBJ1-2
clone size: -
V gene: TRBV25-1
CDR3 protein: CASSEPGQGGGYTF
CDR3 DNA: TGTGCCAGCAGTGAACCGGGACAGGGGGGAGGCTACACCTTC